The sequence of this TCR beta chain was determined in a study of blood T cell repertoires in COVID-19. Study information: COVID-19 samples collected from the United States, Italy and Spain covered acute and convalescent phases. T cells, B-cell-depleted T cells, or PBMCs provided the cDNA or gDNA that served as material.

Per the original methods: It was from reference gene primer amplification that nucleated cell counts were estimated. Sequencing used immunoSEQ multiplex PCR; TCRdb keeps in-frame clones, though not all of them. V and J calls and clone size are given by that table; D and trimming were obtained from the DNA. The sample carries about 79,000 clones, around nine tenths recorded once. The clonotype originates from a man in his 70s with active or convalescent COVID-19. The sequenced sample was peripheral blood.

The chain's CDR3 is CAWKAAGVSYNEQFF. CDR3 DNA sequence: TGTGCCTGGAAGGCCGCGGGGGTGTCCTACAATGAGCAGTTCTTC. This chain connects TRBV30 to TRBJ2-1; 7 nucleotides line up with TRBD2. There are 15 residues in the CDR3. V shed 4 bases and J 1 base; nucleotides not matched to a gene: 7. Looked up from germline, CDR1 is GTSNPN and CDR2 is SVGIG (reference sequence). Full variable domain (missing parts from reference TRBV30 and TRBJ2-1): SQTIHQWPATLVQPVGSPLSLECTVEGTSNPNLYWYRQAAGRGLQLLFYSVGIGQISSEVPQNLSASRPQDRQFILSSKKLLLSDSGFYLCAWKAAGVSYNEQFFGPGTRLTVL.